These 12 T cell receptor beta chains were all obtained from the same sample, sequenced in a study of early stage breast cancer tumors listed by TCRdb under 2017. The library was generated by the immunoSEQ multiplex PCR assay. Entries here come from immuneACCESS through TCRdb and include only in-frame sequences with V and J called. Some clones fail to appear in such tables; in the studies checked, an unresolved V gene covers under half of the shortfall, and the cause of the remainder is unknown. The table for this sample lists about 53,000 clones; 80% to 95% of them were counted only once. Clones ranked in the top ten supply 4% to 5.5% of the sample. Sequencing was performed on blood. All receptors derive from a person aged 65-85 years with breast cancer.

V gene TRBV19 combines with J gene TRBJ2-7; TRBD2 matches at 13 bases. Losses at the gene ends were 5 bases for V and 7 bases for J; bases not matched to a gene: 8. This CDR3 contains 15 residues. From germline, CDR1 is LNHDA and CDR2 SQIVND (reference sequence). Here the CDR3 DNA reads TGTGCCAGTAGTGCTTCCGGGACTAGCGGGGAGGAGCAGTACTTC. This sequence encodes CASSASGTSGEEQYF.

The chain has TRBV5-4 and TRBJ2-5, with D possibly TRBD2 on 6 matching bases. This CDR3 comprises 12 residues. In germline, CDR1 is SGHNT, CDR2 YYREEE (reference sequence). V lost 3 bases and J 6 bases, leaving 9 bases between the germline ends. CDR3 sequence reads: CASSSGGKTQYF. DNA of the CDR3: TGTGCCAGCAGCTCCGGCGGGAAGACCCAGTACTTC.

This CDR3 is CASSLQGAAGANVLTF. In DNA, the CDR3 is TGTGCCAGCAGCTTACAGGGGGCTGCTGGGGCCAACGTCCTGACTTTC. V usage is TRBV7-6 and J usage is TRBJ2-6; 8 nucleotides match TRBD1. V was pared by 2 bases and J by 2 bases, with 2 bases of the junction left unmatched. In germline, CDR1 is SGHVS, CDR2 FNYEAQ. This CDR3 is 16 amino acids long.

The chain is built from TRBV6-5 and TRBJ1-1; D ambiguous. Germline V gene lookup returns CDR1 MNHEY and CDR2 SVGAGI. This CDR3 has 10 amino acids. The V end lost 6 bases, the J end lost 8 bases, and 7 bases lay between the germline ends. Here the CDR3 reads CASRRLEAFF. In nucleotides, the CDR3 is TGTGCCAGCAGGAGACTAGAAGCTTTCTTT.

The chain uses TRBV6-5 and TRBJ1-2; D is ambiguous. CDR3 length equals 14 residues. V lost 4 bases and J lost 5, with 14 bases in between. Germline-derived CDR1 and CDR2 are MNHEY and SVGAGI. The CDR3 loop reads CASSSTGMGYGYTF. In DNA form, the CDR3 reads TGTGCCAGCAGTTCCACCGGGATGGGGTATGGCTACACCTTC.

The chain couples TRBV4-3 to TRBJ1-2; no clear D gene. Deletions cut 0 bases from V and 4 bases from J, with 12 bases between. Germline V gives CDR1 LGHNA, CDR2 YSLEER. This CDR3 comprises 15 residues. As DNA, the CDR3 is TGCGCCAGCAGCCAAGATACGGGTGTCGGCTATGGCTACACCTTC. Its protein is CASSQDTGVGYGYTF.

The chain has TRBV4-1 and TRBJ2-1; 9 bases line up with TRBD1. After removal of 3 bases from V and 3 bases from J, the junction contained 12 bases not matched to a gene. Looked up from germline, CDR1 is MGHRA and CDR2 is YSYEKL. The CDR3 totals 18 residues. As DNA, the CDR3 is TGCGCCAGCAGCCATCCCCATCGCCGGGACAGGGACTACAATGAGCAGTTCTTC. It codes for CASSHPHRRDRDYNEQFF.

The V and J genes are TRBV4-2 and TRBJ2-1, with 9 bases lining up with TRBD2. Germline trimming cut 3 bases from V and 3 bases from J; bases unmatched to any gene: 6. The CDR3 is 16 amino acids. In germline, CDR1 is LGHNA, CDR2 YNFKEQ. The CDR3 DNA sequence: TGTGCCAGCAGCCAGCCCAGCGGGGGGATCTACAATGAGCAGTTCTTC. Translating it yields CASSQPSGGIYNEQFF.

The chain recombines TRBV6-5 with TRBJ1-1; 8 bases are shared with TRBD1. Germline loops: CDR1 MNHEY, CDR2 SVGAGI. This CDR3 has 15 residues. Trimming cost V 7 bases and J 4 bases; bases outside gene matches: 11. The CDR3: CASNPGQGGGTEAFF. DNA of the CDR3: TGTGCCAGCAACCCCGGACAGGGTGGAGGCACTGAAGCTTTCTTT.

The chain carries TRBV5-1 and TRBJ1-3; the D gene is possibly TRBD1 (5 bases). Germline CDR1 reads SGHRS; CDR2 reads YFSETQ. The ends were cut back, 0 bases at V and 4 bases at J, with 14 bases in the middle. The length of the CDR3 is 16 residues. The CDR3 loop reads CASSLDGALGGNTIYF. As DNA, the CDR3 is TGCGCCAGCAGCTTGGATGGGGCTCTGGGCGGAAACACCATATATTTT.

The V call is TRBV19, the J call TRBJ1-2, with 7 bases fitting TRBD1. CDR1 and CDR2 from the germline V gene are LNHDA and SQIVND (reference sequence). Germline trimming cut 6 bases from V and 8 bases from J; bases unmatched to any gene: 9. CDR3 length: 13 residues. Written as DNA, the CDR3 is TGTGCCAGTAGATCGACAGGGTCTGGGGGCTACACCTTC. Translated: CASRSTGSGGYTF.

This clone has just one count. The V gene is TRBV19, the J gene TRBJ2-5; TRBD2 aligns across 9 bases. J lost 2 bases, V lost 4 bases, and 8 bases had no gene match. CDR1 is LNHDA and CDR2 is SQIVND in the germline V gene (reference sequence). The length of the CDR3 is 16 residues. CDR3 sequence (DNA): TGTGCCAGTAGTAGCGGGAGCGGGGGGAGACAAGAGACCCAGTACTTC. Encoded protein: CASSSGSGGRQETQYF.